This TCR beta chain was sequenced in a study of CD8 T cell repertoires and HIV-1 epitope variants. Looked up from germline, CDR1 is SGDLS and CDR2 is YYNGEE. V lost 0 bases and J 5 bases, leaving 11 bases between the germline ends. This CDR3 is built from 15 residues. With regard to this clone: The antigen is not known.

Sequencing used immunoSEQ multiplex PCR; TCRdb keeps in-frame clones, though not all of them. The profile shows about 6,300 clones, roughly 70% of them singletons. Material for sequencing was cultured CD8+ T cells derived from PBMCs. The sequence came from a male donor with HIV. The rearrangement links TRBV9 to TRBJ2-2; D call uncertain. The CDR3 sequence: CASSVVGLPTGELFF. CDR3 in DNA: TGTGCCAGCAGCGTAGTGGGGTTGCCAACCGGGGAGCTGTTTTTT.